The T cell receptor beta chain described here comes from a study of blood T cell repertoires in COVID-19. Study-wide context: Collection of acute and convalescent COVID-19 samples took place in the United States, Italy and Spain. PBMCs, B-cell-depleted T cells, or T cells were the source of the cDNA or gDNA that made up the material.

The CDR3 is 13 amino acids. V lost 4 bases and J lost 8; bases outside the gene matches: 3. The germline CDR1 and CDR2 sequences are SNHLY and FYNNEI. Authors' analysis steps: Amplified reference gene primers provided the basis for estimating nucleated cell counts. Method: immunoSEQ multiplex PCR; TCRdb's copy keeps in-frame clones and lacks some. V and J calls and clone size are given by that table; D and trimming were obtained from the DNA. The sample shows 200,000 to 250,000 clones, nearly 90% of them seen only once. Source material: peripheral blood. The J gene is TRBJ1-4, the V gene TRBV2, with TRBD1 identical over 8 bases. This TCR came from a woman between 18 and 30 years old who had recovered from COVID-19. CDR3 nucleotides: TGTGCCAGCAGTGGGACAGGGAAAGAAAAACTGTTTTTT. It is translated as CASSGTGKEKLFF.